This T cell receptor beta chain is from a study of T cells in Graves' hyperthyroidism and ophthalmopathy. Broader study findings: Expanded thyroid clonotypes (above 0.001) were mostly also found in blood.

This clonotype was detected many times. Its antigen is unknown. Diagnosis rested on symptoms, serum thyroxine and TRAb, thyroid ultrasound, and orbital computed tomography. Extraction of PBMCs used roughly 10 ml of fresh peripheral blood. CDR1 and CDR2 (germline): GTSNPN, SVGIG (reference sequence). Trimming pared 8 bases from V and 4 bases from J, leaving 18 bases between. The CDR3 sequence is 14 residues long. RNA transcripts provided the source from which TCR beta CDR3 regions were amplified. Researchers ran a first-round RT-PCR on the TCR CDR3 using the HTBI primer set. TCRdb used MiXCR to reprocess the multiplex PCR reads, holding one entry per CDR3 protein. Altogether over 250,000 distinct CDR3 sequences are present, around 20% being singletons, with the ten largest covering over 55%.

V and J are TRBV30 and TRBJ1-5; D not resolved. This clonotype was sampled from a man aged 30 to 39 with Graves' ophthalmopathy. Source material: blood. This chain's CDR3 is CAVATGSRNQPQHF. The DNA of the CDR3 is TGTGCCGTGGCCACCGGCAGTCGGAATCAGCCCCAGCATTTT.